What follows are 23 T cell receptor beta chains derived from one specimen sequenced in a study of cytomegalovirus exposure and HLA in healthy donors. The PCR was carried out with 60 Vbeta primers and 13 Jbeta primers. Assay: immunoSEQ multiplex PCR; the TCRdb copy retains only in-frame clones and omits some. The profile covers tens of thousands of clones, with approximately 73% appearing a single time and approximately 5.4% taken by the ten largest. Specimen: PBMCs. These receptors originate from a man between 45 and 60 years old in good health and CMV-seronegative.

The chain recombines TRBV7-9 with TRBJ1-2, with 9 bases aligning to TRBD1. The CDR3 covers 13 residues. The ends lost 5 bases at V and 8 bases at J; junction bases unmatched: 6. Germline V gene data show CDR1 as SEHNR and CDR2 as FQNEAQ (reference sequence). The CDR3 sequence: CASSRGQGMGYTF. For the CDR3, the DNA is TGTGCCAGCAGCCGGGGACAGGGTATGGGCTACACCTTC. The whole variable domain, remainder taken from reference TRBV7-9 and TRBJ1-2, is DTGVSQNPRHKITKRGQNVTFRCDPISEHNRLYWYRQTLGQGPEFLTYFQNEAQLEKSRLLSDRFSAERPKGSFSTLEIQRTEQGDSAMYLCASSRGQGMGYTFGSGTRLTVV.

The gene calls are TRBV29-1 and TRBJ2-7; 7 nucleotides match TRBD1. CDR1 is SQVTM, CDR2 ANQGSEA, per germline. The CDR3 is 13 amino acids. J lost 4 bases, V lost 1 base, and 4 bases had no gene match. CDR3 sequence (DNA): TGCAGCGTTGAAGGGTTGGACAGGTACGAGCAGTACTTC. Amino acids: CSVEGLDRYEQYF.

V and J are TRBV7-8 and TRBJ1-1; D gene unclear. V was clipped by 4 bases and J by 6 bases, with 18 bases between them. The CDR3 runs 15 residues. From germline, CDR1 is SGHVS and CDR2 FQNEAQ. The CDR3 DNA sequence: TGTGCCAGCAGCTCGAACACCGCCGGGGTCGCTGAAGCTTTCTTT. It specifies CASSSNTAGVAEAFF.

This chain joins TRBV7-3 and TRBJ1-6, with D perhaps matching TRBD1 (6 bases). Trimming pared 0 bases from V and 6 bases from J, leaving 9 bases between. From germline, CDR1 is SGHTA and CDR2 FQGTGA. This CDR3 spans 15 amino acids. CDR3 DNA: TGTGCCAGCAGCTTAACTGGGGGCAGTAATTCACCCCTCCACTTT. Translated: CASSLTGGSNSPLHF.

This chain joins TRBV19 and TRBJ1-1, with D possibly matching TRBD1 (5 bases). Germline V gene lookup returns CDR1 LNHDA and CDR2 SQIVND (reference sequence). Trimming cost V 3 bases and J 1 base, with 9 bases left between them. The CDR3 has 14 amino acids. The CDR3 protein is CASSMGLANTEAFF. CDR3 DNA: TGTGCCAGTAGTATGGGACTGGCGAACACTGAAGCTTTCTTT.

J is TRBJ2-2 and V is TRBV19, with 8 bases that match TRBD1. Germline V lookup: CDR1 LNHDA, CDR2 SQIVND (reference sequence). Trimming removed 6 bases from V and 6 bases from J; junction bases left unmatched: 6. CDR3 size: 14 residues. This chain's CDR3 is CASRGDRSPGELFF. The CDR3 nucleotides read TGTGCCAGTAGAGGGGACAGGTCCCCCGGGGAGCTGTTTTTT.

The chain uses TRBV5-1 and TRBJ1-4; 9 positions match TRBD1. Germline lookup yields CDR1 SGHRS and CDR2 YFSETQ. The CDR3 consists of 16 residues. The J segment lost 3 bases and the V segment lost 0 bases, leaving 3 bases of the junction unmatched. This CDR3 reads CASSLDRGRANEKLFF. The CDR3 DNA reads TGCGCCAGCAGCTTGGACAGGGGGCGCGCTAATGAAAAACTGTTTTTT. Together with reference TRBV5-1 and TRBJ1-4, the CDR3 gives the full variable domain: KAGVTQTPRYLIKTRGQQVTLSCSPISGHRSVSWYQQTPGQGLQFLFEYFSETQRNKGNFPGRFSGRQFSNSRSEMNVSTLELGDSALYLCASSLDRGRANEKLFFGSGTQLSVL.

This chain uses TRBV7-2 with TRBJ1-5; D may be TRBD1 (6 bases). The CDR3 loop spans 14 amino acids. V was trimmed by 5 bases and J by 4 bases, leaving 12 bases between them. Germline V lookup: CDR1 SGHTA, CDR2 FQGNSA. CDR3 DNA sequence: TGTGCCAGCAGCCTCGGGACAAAAAATCAGCCCCAGCATTTT. It is translated as CASSLGTKNQPQHF.

The CDR3, as DNA: TGTGCCAGCAGTTTCAGTTCGGGAACCGCGAGTTCACCCCTCCACTTT. Translated, it gives CASSFSSGTASSPLHF. V gene TRBV6-5 combines with J gene TRBJ1-6, with unresolved D. V shed 4 bases and J shed 9 bases, with 19 bases lying between them. The germline V gene has CDR1 MNHEY and CDR2 SVGAGI. The CDR3 is 16 amino acids.

The chain recombines TRBV27 with TRBJ2-5; no clear D gene. The CDR3 is 12 amino acids. CDR1 and CDR2 from the germline V gene are MNHEY and SMNVEV (reference sequence). V lost 5 bases and J 5 bases, leaving 9 bases between the germline ends. The CDR3 bases are TGTGCCAGCAGTCCCGACTCGGAGACCCAGTACTTC. Its translation: CASSPDSETQYF.

This rearrangement joins TRBV5-1 to TRBJ1-1; a weak D match, TRBD1 (6 bases). Germline V gives CDR1 SGHRS, CDR2 YFSETQ. The CDR3 runs 16 residues. V was pared by 0 bases and J by 2 bases, with 14 bases between. CDR3 nucleotide sequence: TGCGCCAGCAGCTTGGCTCTGGTGGGGGCAAACACTGAAGCTTTCTTT. It codes for CASSLALVGANTEAFF.

J is TRBJ1-2 and V is TRBV25-1, with 9 nucleotides matching TRBD1. This CDR3 comprises 12 residues. Germline trimming cut 7 bases from V and 7 bases from J; bases unmatched to any gene: 4. Germline CDR1 and CDR2: MGHDK and SYGVNS. The CDR3 DNA follows: TGTGCCAGCACCACAGGGGGCCTTGGCTACACCTTC. Protein: CASTTGGLGYTF.

Written as DNA, the CDR3 is TGTGCCAGAAGCTTGGGTCTCTTCCCCAATTCACCCCTCCACTTT. This translates into CARSLGLFPNSPLHF. The chain carries TRBV5-3 and TRBJ1-6; D is ambiguous. TRBV5-3 has ORF status, its function being uncertain. The V end was cut by 0 bases, the J end by 7 bases, with 11 bases between. The CDR3 covers 15 residues.

The gene calls are TRBV5-1 and TRBJ2-3, with D possibly TRBD2 on 7 matching bases. The CDR3 covers 15 residues. Trimming shortened V by 4 bases and J by 2 bases, and 14 bases separated the two germline ends. Germline-derived CDR1 and CDR2 are SGHRS and YFSETQ. CDR3 sequence (DNA): TGCGCCAGCAGCGAAGCAGGGGACTACACAGATACGCAGTATTTT. Translation gives CASSEAGDYTDTQYF.

This sequence joins TRBV10-3 and TRBJ2-2; the match to TRBD1 covers 10 bases. The CDR3 length is 15 residues. V was clipped by 6 bases and J by 3 bases; unmatched bases: 4. Germline assignment: CDR1 ENHRY and CDR2 SYGVKD. The CDR3, as DNA: TGTGCCATCAGGAGTGGGACAGGGGACACCGGGGAGCTGTTTTTT. This gives the protein CAIRSGTGDTGELFF.

This rearrangement joins TRBV4-1 to TRBJ1-2, with 10 bases that match TRBD1. The germline gives CDR1 MGHRA, CDR2 YSYEKL. The CDR3 is 15 amino acids. V trimming: 3 bases; J trimming: 2 bases; junction bases outside the gene matches: 3. This CDR3 reads CASSQRGQGNYGYTF. CDR3 in DNA: TGCGCCAGCAGCCAGAGGGGACAGGGGAACTATGGCTACACCTTC.

V gene TRBV5-1 combines with J gene TRBJ2-5, with a possible D match to TRBD2 (5 bases). The J call may be incorrect, as the DNA end agrees better with TRBJ2-7. The CDR3 sequence is 17 residues long. Germline CDR1 reads SGHRS; CDR2 reads YFSETQ. The CDR3 is CASSQGGFRRRSYEQYF. The CDR3 DNA follows: TGCGCCAGCAGCCAAGGTGGGTTCAGGAGGCGCTCCTACGAGCAGTACTTC.

The chain combines TRBV2 with TRBJ1-5; 7 bases align to TRBD1. With 7 bases clipped from V and 5 bases from J, the junction kept 5 bases outside the gene matches. CDR1 and CDR2 from the germline V gene are SNHLY and FYNNEI. The CDR3 contains 13 residues. The CDR3 sequence is CASTETGDQPQHF. DNA of the CDR3: TGTGCCAGCACCGAAACAGGGGATCAGCCCCAGCATTTT.

The genes are TRBV5-1 and TRBJ1-1; 11 bases agree with TRBD1. CDR3 size: 15 residues. Germline V gene sequence: CDR1 SGHRS, CDR2 YFSETQ. Unmatched junction bases numbered 6, after V lost 4 bases and J lost 4 bases. The CDR3 region is CASSLGQGGSTEAFF. The DNA of the CDR3 is TGCGCCAGCAGCCTGGGACAGGGGGGGAGCACTGAAGCTTTCTTT.

The CDR3 DNA reads as TGTGCCAGCTCACCACCGACAGGGGTCACTGAAGCTTTCTTT. Protein product: CASSPPTGVTEAFF. This sequence joins TRBV18 and TRBJ1-1; 8 nucleotides line up with TRBD1. The CDR3 extends over 14 amino acids. J was trimmed by 4 bases and V by 0 bases; bases with no gene match: 1. CDR1 and CDR2 (germline): KGHSH, LQKENI.

This clone was counted a single time. The chain uses TRBV27 and TRBJ1-6, with D possibly matching TRBD1 (6 bases). CDR1 is MNHEY, CDR2 SMNVEV, per germline (reference sequence). V lost 6 bases and J 7 bases, leaving 13 bases between the germline ends. This CDR3 spans 14 amino acids. The CDR3 sequence is CASSEWGQNSPLHF. For the CDR3, the DNA is TGTGCCAGCAGCGAGTGGGGGCAAAATTCACCCCTCCACTTT.

The chain joins TRBV19 to TRBJ1-6; D is unresolved. The CDR3 is 16 residues long. With 2 bases removed from V and 2 bases from J, the gap between germline ends came to 10 bases. In germline, CDR1 is LNHDA, CDR2 SQIVND (reference sequence). The CDR3 DNA reads as TGTGCCAGTAGTATAAGGACGGGAACCTATAATTCACCCCTCCACTTT. Translation gives CASSIRTGTYNSPLHF. Filled out from reference TRBV19 and TRBJ1-6, the complete variable domain reads DGGITQSPKYLFRKEGQNVTLSCEQNLNHDAMYWYRQDPGQGLRLIYYSQIVNDFQKGDIAEGYSVSREKKESFPLTVTSAQKNPTAFYLCASSIRTGTYNSPLHFGNGTRLTVT.

The rearrangement links TRBV19 to TRBJ1-2; D not resolved. The V end was cut by 6 bases, the J end by 7 bases, with 18 bases between. Per the germline V gene, CDR1 is LNHDA and CDR2 is SQIVND (reference sequence). CDR3 length: 14 amino acids. The CDR3 sequence is CASSISPFGSGYTF. In DNA form, the CDR3 reads TGTGCCAGTAGCATCTCTCCCTTTGGGAGTGGCTACACCTTC.